Presented here are 32 T cell receptor beta chains from one specimen sequenced in a study of OX40 agonist ivuxolimab in advanced cancers. Data came from immunoSEQ multiplex PCR; TCRdb stores just in-frame clones and leaves some out. The table includes about 70,000 clones, 85% to 90% detected once. The sequences come from CD4+ or CD8+ T cells sorted from blood, collected in a trial of the OX40 agonist ivuxolimab. The receptors stem from an adult with an advanced solid tumor such as melanoma, head and neck, liver or kidney cancer.

The rearrangement links TRBV6-1 to TRBJ1-5; weak D call: TRBD1 (6 bases). V was shortened by 4 bases and J by 7 bases, with 14 bases between the two germline ends. In germline, CDR1 is MNHNS, CDR2 SASEGT. The CDR3 runs 14 residues. CDR3 sequence (DNA): TGTGCCAGCAGTGTAACAGGGTTCGGGCAGCCCCAGCATTTT. Translated: CASSVTGFGQPQHF.

The V gene is TRBV30, the J gene TRBJ2-5; D is perhaps TRBD1 (6 bases). CDR3 size: 12 residues. Germline V lookup: CDR1 GTSNPN, CDR2 SVGIG (reference sequence). V shed 5 bases and J shed 1 base, with 8 bases lying between them. Written as DNA, the CDR3 is TGTGCCTGGGGGACACTCCAAGAGACCCAGTACTTC. Its protein is CAWGTLQETQYF.

The V call is TRBV7-9, the J call TRBJ1-3, with D perhaps TRBD1 (5 bases). Germline assignment: CDR1 SEHNR and CDR2 FQNEAQ (reference sequence). CDR3 length: 17 residues. The V and J ends lost 5 bases and 3 bases respectively, with 20 bases between them. The CDR3 DNA reads as TGTGCCAGCAGCCTAGGGACTCCCTCGGGGAGTGGAAACACCATATATTTT. This gives the protein CASSLGTPSGSGNTIYF.

This clone was seen more than once but under ten times. The genes are TRBV30 and TRBJ1-4, with 7 nucleotides matching TRBD1. V lost 4 bases to trimming and J lost 3 bases; unmatched junction nucleotides: 5. The CDR3 has 14 residues. Per the germline V gene, CDR1 is GTSNPN and CDR2 is SVGIG (reference sequence). The CDR3 bases are TGTGCCTGGACGACAGGGATGTCTAATGAAAAACTGTTTTTT. Protein: CAWTTGMSNEKLFF.

This clone has only one observation. This chain uses TRBV27 with TRBJ1-1, with a tentative D call TRBD1 (5 bases). The CDR3 runs 15 residues. The germline CDR1 and CDR2 sequences are MNHEY and SMNVEV (reference sequence). The V end lost 1 base, the J end lost 0 bases, and 9 bases lay between the germline ends. DNA of the CDR3: TGTGCCAGCAGTTTATGGGGGGTAGTGAACACTGAAGCTTTCTTT. Its translation: CASSLWGVVNTEAFF.

The chain has TRBV5-4 and TRBJ1-1; D call uncertain. CDR3 length: 15 residues. Germline CDR1 and CDR2: SGHNT and YYREEE (reference sequence). V was cut by 4 bases and J by 2 bases, with 15 bases left in between. This CDR3 is CASSQTGWANTEAFF. CDR3 sequence (DNA): TGTGCCAGCAGCCAGACGGGGTGGGCTAACACTGAAGCTTTCTTT. The entire variable domain, with the rest obtained from reference TRBV5-4 and TRBJ1-1, is as follows: ETGVTQSPTHLIKTRGQQVTLRCSSQSGHNTVSWYQQALGQGPQFIFQYYREEENGRGNFPPRFSGLQFPNYSSELNVNALELDDSALYLCASSQTGWANTEAFFGQGTRLTVV.

The chain employs TRBV7-2 and TRBJ2-1; D is uncertain. Germline CDR1 reads SGHTA; CDR2 reads FQGNSA. This CDR3 has 12 amino acids. V was trimmed by 1 base and J by 8 bases, leaving 6 bases between them. In nucleotides, the CDR3 is TGTGCCAGCAGCTTAGGGCAGCATGAGCAGTTCTTC. Its protein product is CASSLGQHEQFF.

The chain links TRBV30 to TRBJ2-6; D not resolved. Germline CDR1 reads GTSNPN; CDR2 reads SVGIG (reference sequence). The CDR3 runs to 15 residues. Trimming shortened V by 3 bases and J by 0 bases, and 9 bases separated the two germline ends. In DNA form, the CDR3 reads TGTGCCTGGAGCACCTTTAGCTCTGGGGCCAACGTCCTGACTTTC. Residues: CAWSTFSSGANVLTF.

This chain uses TRBV5-8 with TRBJ2-2, with D perhaps matching TRBD2 (5 bases). V was cut by 1 base and J by 4 bases, with 8 bases left in between. There are 14 residues in the CDR3. Germline CDR1 SGHTS, CDR2 YDEGEE. CDR3 sequence: CASSLMGATGELFF. The CDR3 DNA is TGTGCCAGCAGCTTGATGGGAGCCACCGGGGAGCTGTTTTTT.

The V and J genes are TRBV30 and TRBJ2-3, with D possibly being TRBD1 (5 bases). The CDR3 has 13 residues. Trimming took 3 bases from V and 1 from J, leaving 8 bases between them. CDR1 is GTSNPN, CDR2 SVGIG, per germline (reference sequence). DNA of the CDR3: TGTGCCTGGAGGGGGCTGGGCACAGATACGCAGTATTTT. This translates into CAWRGLGTDTQYF.

The chain employs TRBV6-1 and TRBJ2-5; D may be TRBD2 (5 bases). Per germline, CDR1 MNHNS and CDR2 SASEGT. Trimming removed 5 bases at V and 9 bases at J, with 10 bases between. The CDR3 totals 11 residues. The CDR3 coding sequence is TGTGCCAGCAGTTACCTGGAGGCCCAGTACTTC. Translation gives CASSYLEAQYF.

The rearrangement uses TRBV7-2 and TRBJ1-4; 7 positions agree with TRBD1. Trimming at V came to 5 bases and at J to 8 bases, leaving 14 bases not matched to a gene. CDR3 length equals 16 residues. Germline V gives CDR1 SGHTA, CDR2 FQGNSA. CDR3 DNA sequence: TGTGCCAGCAGCGCTCAACCAGGGGGAGGAATGGAAAAACTGTTTTTT. Translation gives CASSAQPGGGMEKLFF.

This rearrangement joins TRBV19 to TRBJ2-7; D is unclear. The CDR3 is 15 residues long. The germline CDR1 and CDR2 sequences are LNHDA and SQIVND (reference sequence). V lost 2 bases, J lost 0 bases, and 11 bases lay in between. The chain's CDR3 is CASSISSTYSYEQYF. The CDR3 nucleotides read TGTGCCAGTAGTATATCGAGCACCTACTCCTACGAGCAGTACTTC.

The V call is TRBV5-1, the J call TRBJ2-3; 10 positions agree with TRBD2. V gave up 2 bases and J gave up 0 bases; unmatched junction bases: 6. Germline assignment: CDR1 SGHRS and CDR2 YFSETQ. The CDR3 loop spans 17 amino acids. DNA of the CDR3: TGCGCCAGCAGCTTCCCCGTGACTAGCGGGAGCACAGATACGCAGTATTTT. As protein: CASSFPVTSGSTDTQYF.

The J gene is TRBJ1-1, the V gene TRBV19, with a tentative D call TRBD1 (6 bases). The ends were cut back, 6 bases at V and 6 bases at J, with 17 bases in the middle. The CDR3 spans 14 residues. The germline V gene has CDR1 LNHDA and CDR2 SQIVND (reference sequence). The CDR3 protein is CASSPSFPGAEAFF. In DNA form, the CDR3 reads TGTGCCAGTAGCCCAAGCTTCCCAGGGGCTGAAGCTTTCTTT.

The V call is TRBV30, the J call TRBJ1-4; a weak D match, TRBD1 (6 bases). This CDR3 has 12 residues. Germline values: CDR1 GTSNPN, CDR2 SVGIG (reference sequence). The V and J ends lost 1 base and 8 bases respectively, with 8 bases between them. The CDR3 bases are TGTGCCTGGAGTGGAGGGGGAGAAAAACTGTTTTTT. It is translated as CAWSGGGEKLFF.

The chain couples TRBV19 to TRBJ2-7; no reliable D call. V was pared by 5 bases and J by 2 bases, with 13 bases between. Germline CDR1 LNHDA, CDR2 SQIVND (reference sequence). The CDR3 contains 14 residues. As DNA, the CDR3 is TGTGCCAGTAGTGACGGGCCGGCAACCTACGAGCAGTACTTC. This encodes CASSDGPATYEQYF.

The V call is TRBV9, the J call TRBJ1-1; 9 nucleotides match TRBD1. V trimming: 3 bases; J trimming: 1 base; junction bases outside the gene matches: 4. Germline V gives CDR1 SGDLS, CDR2 YYNGEE. CDR3 length equals 15 residues. CDR3 nucleotides: TGTGCCAGCAGCGCGGGGGGACAGGGGAACACTGAAGCTTTCTTT. Translating gives CASSAGGQGNTEAFF. The full variable domain, rest sourced from reference TRBV9 and TRBJ1-1, is DSGVTQTPKHLITATGQRVTLRCSPRSGDLSVYWYQQSLDQGLQFLIQYYNGEERAKGNILERFSAQQFPDLHSELNLSSLELGDSALYFCASSAGGQGNTEAFFGQGTRLTVV.

The chain combines TRBV19 with TRBJ2-3, with D tentatively TRBD1 (6 bases). The CDR3 length is 14 residues. Germline lookup yields CDR1 LNHDA and CDR2 SQIVND (reference sequence). The V gene lost 1 base and the J gene lost 5 bases, with 10 bases spanning the gap. Here the CDR3 reads CASSIGGREDTQYF. The CDR3 nucleotides are TGTGCCAGTAGTATAGGGGGGCGCGAAGATACGCAGTATTTT.

This chain links TRBV18 with TRBJ1-4; possibly TRBD1 for D (6 bases). Trimming removed 2 bases from V and 8 bases from J, with 21 bases in between. The CDR3 has 17 amino acids. CDR1 KGHSH and CDR2 LQKENI come from the germline V gene. The CDR3 protein is CASSPRAAGAAGEKLFF. The CDR3 DNA reads as TGTGCCAGCTCACCAAGAGCCGCGGGGGCGGCAGGGGAAAAACTGTTTTTT.

J is TRBJ1-2 and V is TRBV6-5; no firm D call. The CDR3 is 11 amino acids. V was cut by 6 bases and J by 6 bases, with 8 bases left in between. Per the germline V gene, CDR1 is MNHEY and CDR2 is SVGAGI. The CDR3 reads CASSFRDGYTF. CDR3 coding DNA: TGTGCCAGCAGCTTCCGCGATGGCTACACCTTC.

CDR3: CASSRQGNQPQHF. The CDR3 DNA reads as TGTGCCAGCAGCAGACAGGGCAATCAGCCCCAGCATTTT. The V and J genes are TRBV6-1 and TRBJ1-5, with D possibly being TRBD1 (6 bases). Trimming cost V 6 bases and J 2 bases, with 8 bases left between them. Per the germline V gene, CDR1 is MNHNS and CDR2 is SASEGT. The CDR3 consists of 13 residues.

This clone appeared a single time. This rearrangement joins TRBV19 to TRBJ2-6; D is undetermined. The CDR3 totals 14 residues. The V end was cut by 4 bases, the J end by 0 bases, with 4 bases between. The germline CDR1 and CDR2 sequences are LNHDA and SQIVND (reference sequence). The CDR3 loop reads CASSTFSGANVLTF. CDR3 DNA sequence: TGTGCCAGTAGTACCTTCTCTGGGGCCAACGTCCTGACTTTC.

As to this clone: The sample has other DNA sequences that encode this CDR3 too. The chain couples TRBV6-5 to TRBJ2-3; D tentatively fits TRBD1 or TRBD2 (5 bases each). CDR1 and CDR2 (germline): MNHEY, SVGAGI. This CDR3 is built from 14 residues. Between the trimmed V and J ends, which lost 5 bases and 0 bases, there was a span of 9 bases. The CDR3 loop is CASSPGLSTDTQYF. CDR3 coding DNA: TGTGCCAGCAGTCCGGGGCTTAGCACAGATACGCAGTATTTT.

This clone was detected a few times. This chain connects TRBV6-6 to TRBJ2-5, with D perhaps TRBD2 (5 bases). The CDR3 has 12 amino acids. Germline V gene data show CDR1 as MNHNY and CDR2 as SVGAGI (reference sequence). The germline V and J ends were trimmed by 7 bases and 5 bases, with 11 bases remaining between them. The DNA of the CDR3 is TGTGCCAGCAACTGGGGAGCGGAGACCCAGTACTTC. Translation: CASNWGAETQYF.

The chain uses TRBV6-5 and TRBJ2-7; D unclear. The CDR3 is 15 residues long. The V gene's germline CDR1 is MNHEY and CDR2 SVGAGI. With 2 bases removed from V and 6 bases from J, the gap between germline ends came to 17 bases. CDR3 DNA: TGTGCCAGCAGTTACCAGAGTTTGGAAATGGGCGAGCAGTACTTC. Its translation: CASSYQSLEMGEQYF.

The rearrangement uses TRBV5-1 and TRBJ1-4; perhaps TRBD1 as D (5 bases). Looked up from germline, CDR1 is SGHRS and CDR2 is YFSETQ. There are 16 residues in the CDR3. V lost 0 bases and J 4 bases, leaving 13 bases between the germline ends. DNA of the CDR3: TGCGCCAGCAGCTTGGATCCCGGCGGGGGTAATGAAAAACTGTTTTTT. This codes for CASSLDPGGGNEKLFF.

V and J are TRBV4-1 and TRBJ1-6; the D is unclear. The V end was cut by 2 bases, the J end by 9 bases, with 11 bases between. Germline assignment: CDR1 MGHRA and CDR2 YSYEKL. This CDR3 is 14 amino acids long. DNA for the CDR3: TGCGCCAGCAGCCAACAGGATGCGGGTTCACCCCTCCACTTT. Its translation is CASSQQDAGSPLHF.

This chain joins TRBV7-8 and TRBJ2-7; D call uncertain. The V gene lost 2 bases and the J gene lost 2 bases, with 19 bases spanning the gap. This CDR3 is 17 amino acids long. Germline CDR1 and CDR2: SGHVS and FQNEAQ. The CDR3 here is CASSLLVSQRVPYEQYF. The CDR3 DNA is TGTGCCAGCAGCTTATTGGTCTCACAGCGCGTCCCCTACGAGCAGTACTTC.

The genes are TRBV6-5 and TRBJ1-6; D is ambiguous. Trimming shortened V by 2 bases and J by 12 bases, and 11 bases separated the two germline ends. The CDR3 is 13 residues long. Germline V lookup: CDR1 MNHEY, CDR2 SVGAGI. The CDR3 nucleotides read TGTGCCAGCAGTTACCCCGGCCGAGGACCCCTCCACTTT. Amino acids: CASSYPGRGPLHF.

The chain recombines TRBV4-2 with TRBJ2-3; no clear D. Per germline, CDR1 LGHNA and CDR2 YNFKEQ. The V and J ends lost 2 bases and 4 bases respectively, with 16 bases between them. The CDR3 is made up of 16 amino acids. The DNA of the CDR3 is TGTGCCAGCAGCCAAAGGCTATTAGATTCCCCAGATACGCAGTATTTT. Its protein is CASSQRLLDSPDTQYF.

The CDR3 DNA sequence: TGTGCCAGCAGCCCCTGGCAGGGGGCTAATGAAAAACTGTTTTTT. It specifies CASSPWQGANEKLFF. The chain is built from TRBV5-4 and TRBJ1-4, with 7 positions matching TRBD1. CDR3 size: 15 residues. Germline CDR1 reads SGHNT; CDR2 reads YYREEE (reference sequence). V trimming: 4 bases; J trimming: 3 bases; junction bases outside the gene matches: 6.